These 30 T cell receptor beta chains were sequenced from one sample in a study of response to subunit inactivated influenza vaccine. TCRdb reanalysed the RT-PCR reads using MiXCR and keeps one entry per CDR3 protein. The table shows about 170,000 distinct CDR3 sequences, with about 10% occurring only once. Sequences were derived from CD8+ T cells sorted from PBMCs, sampled about 23 months after vaccination. Receptors were obtained from a man aged 50-75 years who received an inactivated influenza vaccine.

This clonotype was recorded many times. The rearrangement uses TRBV29-1 and TRBJ2-7, with D perhaps given as TRBD1 or TRBD2 (5 bases each). This CDR3 contains 11 residues. CDR1 is SQVTM and CDR2 is ANQGSEA in the germline V gene. V gave up 6 bases and J gave up 4 bases, with 10 bases separating them. The CDR3, as DNA: TGCAGCGTCCGGGACCCTTACGAGCAGTACTTC. This encodes CSVRDPYEQYF.

The genes are TRBV24-1 and TRBJ1-2, with D perhaps TRBD1 (5 bases). This CDR3 region has 12 residues. CDR1 KGHDR and CDR2 SFDVKD come from the germline V gene. The germline V and J ends were trimmed by 5 bases and 7 bases, with 10 bases remaining between them. DNA of the CDR3: TGTGCCACCAGTGGAGGGGAAGGTGGCTACACCTTC. Encoded protein: CATSGGEGGYTF.

This clonotype was detected a few times. This chain connects TRBV7-2 to TRBJ2-1; D ambiguous. This CDR3 is built from 12 residues. Germline CDR1 reads SGHTA; CDR2 reads FQGNSA. V was cut by 3 bases and J by 8 bases, with 8 bases left in between. The CDR3 protein is CASSFLFDEQFF. For the CDR3, the DNA is TGTGCCAGCAGCTTCCTTTTCGATGAGCAGTTCTTC.

V usage is TRBV12-3 or TRBV12-4 and J usage is TRBJ1-6; 9 bases agree with TRBD1. V dropped 5 bases and J dropped 7; count of bases not matched to a gene: 12. The CDR3 totals 17 residues. CDR3 protein: CASSRSRDRVPNSPLHF. In nucleotides, the CDR3 is TGTGCCAGCAGTCGTTCCCGGGACAGGGTCCCAAATTCACCCCTCCACTTT.

The chain employs TRBV6-2 or TRBV6-3 and TRBJ2-7; D call uncertain. CDR3 size: 12 residues. In germline, CDR1 is MNHEY, CDR2 SVGEGT. V lost 11 bases to trimming and J lost 4 bases, with 15 bases between them. The CDR3 DNA reads as TGTGCCGGCGCGCAGAACCCTTACGAGCAGTACTTC. It specifies CAGAQNPYEQYF.

This clonotype was picked up a small number of times. J is TRBJ2-1 and V is TRBV11-2; 8 nucleotides align to TRBD1. The CDR3 covers 15 residues. After removal of 0 bases from V and 8 bases from J, the junction contained 6 bases not matched to a gene. Germline CDR1 reads SGHAT; CDR2 reads FQNNGV. The CDR3 DNA reads as TGTGCCAGCAGCTTAGAGGGGTTCAGGGGGCATGAGCAGTTCTTC. It encodes CASSLEGFRGHEQFF. The full variable domain, with the rest looked up from reference TRBV11-2 and TRBJ2-1, is EAGVAQSPRYKIIEKRQSVAFWCNPISGHATLYWYQQILGQGPKLLIQFQNNGVVDDSQLPKDRFSAERLKGVDSTLKIQPAKLEDSAVYLCASSLEGFRGHEQFFGPGTRLTVL.

This clonotype was counted once. The CDR3, as DNA: TGCAGCGTTGCCAGGTTTTCTAACTATGGCTACACCTTC. Protein product: CSVARFSNYGYTF. This sequence joins TRBV29-1 and TRBJ1-2; the D is unclear. V lost 4 bases and J 0 bases, leaving 9 bases between the germline ends. This CDR3 contains 13 residues. CDR1 and CDR2 (germline): SQVTM, ANQGSEA.

This sequence joins TRBV5-1 and TRBJ2-3; D gene unclear. Germline-derived CDR1 and CDR2 are SGHRS and YFSETQ. This CDR3 has 13 amino acids. Trimming removed 2 bases from V and 6 bases from J, with 10 bases in between. CDR3 sequence reads: CASSFHGGDTQYF. CDR3 nucleotides: TGCGCCAGCAGCTTCCACGGTGGTGATACGCAGTATTTT.

This clonotype occurred many times. This rearrangement joins TRBV29-1 to TRBJ2-7; D possibly corresponds to TRBD2 (5 bases). Germline V lookup: CDR1 SQVTM, CDR2 ANQGSEA. The CDR3 has 16 amino acids. Trimming took 3 bases from V and 0 from J, leaving 18 bases between them. The CDR3 here is CSVDKPGSGSSYEQYF. The CDR3 coding sequence is TGCAGCGTTGATAAACCCGGATCGGGAAGCTCCTACGAGCAGTACTTC.

The rearrangement links TRBV20-1 to TRBJ1-2; D perhaps matches TRBD1 (5 bases). V lost 0 bases and J 4 bases, leaving 12 bases between the germline ends. Germline loops: CDR1 DFQATT, CDR2 SNEGSKA (reference sequence). The CDR3 sequence is 14 residues long. The CDR3 bases are TGCAGTGCTAGAGATCCCCGGGGGATCTATGGCTACACCTTC. Its translation is CSARDPRGIYGYTF.

Only a few counts were recorded for this clonotype. V and J are TRBV20-1 and TRBJ1-1; 12 bases align to TRBD1. Unmatched junction bases numbered 16, after V lost 6 bases and J lost 11 bases. Germline CDR1 DFQATT, CDR2 SNEGSKA (reference sequence). CDR3 size: 15 residues. The CDR3 DNA is TGCAGTGCAGCGTATTGGGACAGGGGGCAACAAGGCGCTTTCTTT. Translation gives CSAAYWDRGQQGAFF.

This clonotype was seen many times. J is TRBJ2-5 and V is TRBV6-5; D may be TRBD1 (6 bases). Germline lookup yields CDR1 MNHEY and CDR2 SVGAGI. The CDR3 sequence is 15 residues long. Between the trimmed V and J ends, which lost 1 base and 5 bases, there was a span of 14 bases. The CDR3 is CASSYLGGVRETQYF. CDR3 in DNA: TGTGCCAGCAGTTACTTAGGGGGTGTTCGGGAGACCCAGTACTTC.

There are a few counts of this clonotype. The J gene is TRBJ2-3, the V gene TRBV3-1; tentative D call: TRBD2 (6 bases). The germline V and J ends were trimmed by 0 bases and 2 bases, with 18 bases remaining between them. Germline CDR1 is LGHDT and CDR2 is YNNKEL (reference sequence). CDR3 length: 18 amino acids. The CDR3 region has the DNA TGTGCCAGCAGCCAAGAGGTCTCTTCGGGACTTCTCACAGATACGCAGTATTTT. The encoded protein is CASSQEVSSGLLTDTQYF.

This clonotype has a count of ten or more. The chain links TRBV7-6 to TRBJ2-7; D may be TRBD2 (5 bases). This CDR3 spans 14 amino acids. Per germline, CDR1 SGHVS and CDR2 FNYEAQ. The germline V and J ends were trimmed by 0 bases and 1 base, with 7 bases remaining between them. The CDR3 loop is CASSLAGESYEQYF. As DNA, the CDR3 is TGTGCCAGCAGCTTAGCGGGAGAGTCCTACGAGCAGTACTTC.

The chain uses TRBV29-1 and TRBJ2-7, with unresolved D. Trimming pared 1 base from V and 0 bases from J, leaving 7 bases between. The germline V gene has CDR1 SQVTM and CDR2 ANQGSEA. This CDR3 region has 13 residues. As DNA, the CDR3 is TGCAGCGTTGAAGCAGAGAACTCCTACGAGCAGTACTTC. Encoded protein: CSVEAENSYEQYF.

The rearrangement uses TRBV20-1 and TRBJ1-6, with D possibly being TRBD1 (5 bases). Germline CDR1 is DFQATT and CDR2 is SNEGSKA (reference sequence). The CDR3 covers 13 residues. V shed 4 bases and J shed 10 bases, with 14 bases lying between them. In DNA form, the CDR3 reads TGCAGTGCTACCGACAGCATGGCCTCACCCCTCCACTTT. Translated: CSATDSMASPLHF.

The chain links TRBV4-2 to TRBJ2-7; D gene uncertain. V was shortened by 1 base and J by 5 bases, with 9 bases between the two germline ends. Germline CDR1 reads LGHNA; CDR2 reads YNFKEQ. There are 13 residues in the CDR3. The CDR3 loop is CASSQVPGHEQYF. In DNA form, the CDR3 reads TGTGCCAGCAGCCAAGTTCCTGGGCACGAGCAGTACTTC.

This clonotype was detected a few times. This rearrangement joins TRBV4-1 to TRBJ2-1; TRBD1 agrees at 7 bases. The junction had 2 bases not matched to a gene; V was cut back by 0 bases and J by 3 bases. CDR3 length: 15 residues. Looked up from germline, CDR1 is MGHRA and CDR2 is YSYEKL. The CDR3, as DNA: TGCGCCAGCAGCCAAGAGGGGACAGTCTACAATGAGCAGTTCTTC. It encodes CASSQEGTVYNEQFF.

A few counts support this clonotype. The chain recombines TRBV7-2 with TRBJ2-7; maybe TRBD2 (5 bases). Between the trimmed V and J ends, which lost 5 bases and 6 bases, there was a span of 17 bases. CDR1 is SGHTA and CDR2 is FQGNSA in the germline V gene. This CDR3 region has 14 residues. The CDR3 DNA reads TGTGCCAGCAGCCCGATTGGAGGAGTATCCGAGCAGTACTTC. Protein product: CASSPIGGVSEQYF. The full variable domain, rest sourced from reference TRBV7-2 and TRBJ2-7, is GAGVSQSPSNKVTEKGKDVELRCDPISGHTALYWYRQSLGQGLEFLIYFQGNSAPDKSGLPSDRFSAERTGGSVSTLTIQRTQQEDSAVYLCASSPIGGVSEQYFGPGTRLTVT.

The rearrangement links TRBV12-3 or TRBV12-4 to TRBJ2-1; D is undetermined. CDR3 length: 13 amino acids. V was shortened by 5 bases and J by 7 bases, with 12 bases between the two germline ends. DNA for the CDR3: TGTGCCAGCAGTGTCAGTAACCCTAATGAGCAGTTCTTC. It codes for CASSVSNPNEQFF.

A few counts support this clonotype. The V call is TRBV11-2, the J call TRBJ2-3; 8 bases match TRBD2. CDR3 length equals 17 residues. V lost 5 bases to trimming and J lost 2 bases; unmatched junction nucleotides: 12. Germline values: CDR1 SGHAT, CDR2 FQNNGV. The CDR3 loop is CASSGGTAGAITDTQYF. In DNA form, the CDR3 reads TGTGCCAGCAGCGGGGGAACAGCGGGGGCGATCACAGATACGCAGTATTTT.

This CDR3 is CASSQEAGRNTGELFF. CDR3 bases: TGCGCCAGCAGCCAAGAAGCTGGCAGGAACACCGGGGAGCTGTTTTTT. The gene calls are TRBV4-3 and TRBJ2-2, with no clear D. The CDR3 covers 16 residues. Trimming left V 0 bases short and J 1 base short, with 9 bases between. From germline, CDR1 is LGHNA and CDR2 YSLEER.

This clonotype was observed a few times. The gene calls are TRBV29-1 and TRBJ1-2, with TRBD1 matching 9 bases. This CDR3 is built from 18 residues. Germline-derived CDR1 and CDR2 are SQVTM and ANQGSEA. The J segment lost 4 bases and the V segment lost 1 base, leaving 16 bases of the junction unmatched. CDR3 coding DNA: TGCAGCGTTGAAGGGTTGGGGACAGGGTTTTCCCCTACCTATGGCTACACCTTC. Protein: CSVEGLGTGFSPTYGYTF.

This clonotype was detected only a few times. The chain recombines TRBV11-2 with TRBJ2-3; D may be TRBD2 (6 bases). The CDR3 length is 14 residues. The V and J ends lost 1 base and 6 bases respectively, with 11 bases between them. Germline CDR1 and CDR2: SGHAT and FQNNGV. DNA of the CDR3: TGTGCCAGCAGCTTAGCAGGGACTTCCGATACGCAGTATTTT. Translating gives CASSLAGTSDTQYF.

This clonotype has more than one count but fewer than ten. The chain uses TRBV11-2 and TRBJ2-4; D possibly corresponds to TRBD1 (6 bases). Deletions cut 3 bases from V and 2 bases from J, with 14 bases between. Germline V gene sequence: CDR1 SGHAT, CDR2 FQNNGV. The CDR3 is 16 residues long. The CDR3 coding sequence is TGTGCCAGCAGCTTCCGTGGGGGCGCAACCAAAAACATTCAGTACTTC. It specifies CASSFRGGATKNIQYF.

The rearrangement joins TRBV29-1 to TRBJ2-7; D ambiguous. The CDR3 consists of 13 residues. Looked up from germline, CDR1 is SQVTM and CDR2 is ANQGSEA. The V end was cut by 1 base, the J end by 3 bases, with 10 bases between. The DNA of the CDR3 is TGCAGCGTTGAAGCGGGTCAGTTCTACGAGCAGTACTTC. This sequence encodes CSVEAGQFYEQYF.

This rearrangement joins TRBV29-1 to TRBJ2-7; 8 nucleotides match TRBD1. Germline values: CDR1 SQVTM, CDR2 ANQGSEA. The CDR3 runs to 14 residues. The V gene end was trimmed by 4 bases and the J gene end by 3 bases; junction bases not matched to a gene: 8. CDR3: CSVGRTGSFYEQYF. The CDR3 nucleotides are TGCAGCGTTGGAAGGACAGGGTCTTTCTACGAGCAGTACTTC.

The V and J genes are TRBV11-1 and TRBJ1-1; 11 bases are a match to TRBD1. From germline, CDR1 is SGHAT and CDR2 FQDESV (reference sequence). The V gene end was trimmed by 2 bases and the J gene end by 3 bases; junction bases not matched to a gene: 8. This CDR3 region has 17 residues. The CDR3 is CASSLPRTGGWHTEAFF. The CDR3 DNA follows: TGTGCCAGCAGCTTACCCCGGACAGGGGGCTGGCACACTGAAGCTTTCTTT.

The chain uses TRBV19 and TRBJ2-7; 7 bases agree with TRBD1. V dropped 5 bases and J dropped 3; count of bases not matched to a gene: 13. There are 16 residues in the CDR3. CDR1 and CDR2 (germline): LNHDA, SQIVND (reference sequence). The CDR3 region has the DNA TGTGCCAGTAGTGAGGGGGCTCGGACAGGAGTCTACGAGCAGTACTTC. Translation: CASSEGARTGVYEQYF. Full variable domain (missing parts from reference TRBV19 and TRBJ2-7): DGGITQSPKYLFRKEGQNVTLSCEQNLNHDAMYWYRQDPGQGLRLIYYSQIVNDFQKGDIAEGYSVSREKKESFPLTVTSAQKNPTAFYLCASSEGARTGVYEQYFGPGTRLTVT.

This clonotype turned up a few times. The rearrangement joins TRBV4-2 to TRBJ1-2; D gene uncertain. Germline V gene data show CDR1 as LGHNA and CDR2 as YNFKEQ. This CDR3 has 15 residues. Between the trimmed V and J ends, which lost 0 bases and 7 bases, there was a span of 15 bases. The CDR3 nucleotides read TGTGCCAGCAGCCAAGAAGAGGGAGAAGAGAGTGGCTACACCTTC. Its translation is CASSQEEGEESGYTF.